The 27 T cell receptor beta chains below come from one sample, sequenced in a study of early T cells in non-severe SARS-CoV-2 infection. TCRdb passed the 5' RACE reads through MiXCR, listing each CDR3 protein once. The repertoire includes just under 90,000 distinct CDR3 sequences, roughly 14% of them detected once, and around 7% sits in the top ten. The source material was whole blood. The receptor source for this set is an adult who was a healthcare worker with PCR-confirmed SARS-CoV-2 infection or an uninfected control (not recorded which).

The table lists this clonotype with a few counts. The rearrangement links TRBV3-1 to TRBJ1-3; 10 bases map to TRBD1. There are 18 residues in the CDR3. Trimming took 5 bases from V and 0 from J; bases not matched to a gene: 10. Germline V CDR1 and CDR2: LGHDT, YNNKEL (reference sequence). In nucleotides, the CDR3 is TGTGCCAGCAGCTTACGGACAGGGGGAATGATCTCTGGAAACACCATATATTTT. Amino acid sequence: CASSLRTGGMISGNTIYF.

The V gene is TRBV12-5, the J gene TRBJ2-5, with unresolved D. This CDR3 comprises 11 residues. V was trimmed by 8 bases and J by 5 bases, leaving 9 bases between them. Germline V gene data show CDR1 as LGHNT and CDR2 as FRNRAP. CDR3 sequence (DNA): TGTGCTAGTCAGAACTCGGAGACCCAGTACTTC. Amino acid sequence: CASQNSETQYF.

The chain is built from TRBV27 and TRBJ2-2; the D gene is possibly TRBD1 (5 bases). This CDR3 contains 15 residues. Germline V gene lookup returns CDR1 MNHEY and CDR2 SMNVEV (reference sequence). V was trimmed by 3 bases and J by 0 bases, leaving 8 bases between them. In DNA form, the CDR3 reads TGTGCCAGCAGTTTCTACAGGTCGAACACCGGGGAGCTGTTTTTT. This translates into CASSFYRSNTGELFF.

On this clonotype: One junction end does not reproduce the germline sequence, and a read error may be involved. The chain has TRBV29-1 and TRBJ1-1; TRBD1 might be the D (5 bases). CDR3 size: 11 residues. The germline V gene encodes CDR1 SQVTM and CDR2 ANQGSEA. In DNA, the CDR3 is TGCAGCGTCGAAGACAGTCCCAGGGCTTTCTTT. It codes for CSVEDSPRAFF.

This clonotype was counted only a few times. CDR3 loop: CASAKKDTQYF. The CDR3 region has the DNA TGCGCCTCCGCGAAGAAAGATACGCAGTATTTT. The chain links TRBV10-1 to TRBJ2-3; D unclear. V was cut by 11 bases and J by 5 bases, with 11 bases left in between. The CDR3 is 11 amino acids. CDR1 and CDR2 from the germline V gene are WNHNN and SYGVQD (reference sequence).

The J gene is TRBJ1-1, the V gene TRBV28, with D perhaps matching TRBD1 (6 bases). V was cut by 3 bases and J by 7 bases, with 27 bases left in between. The CDR3 is 18 amino acids. The V gene's germline CDR1 is MDHEN and CDR2 SYDVKM. The CDR3 sequence is CASSFFPAEPRQVCEAFF. DNA of the CDR3: TGTGCCAGCAGTTTCTTCCCGGCGGAGCCCAGACAGGTATGTGAAGCTTTCTTT.

The chain is built from TRBV18 and TRBJ2-2; 7 positions agree with TRBD1. The CDR3 contains 15 residues. From germline, CDR1 is KGHSH and CDR2 LQKENI. The V segment lost 3 bases and the J segment 0 bases; nucleotides outside the gene matches: 1. CDR3 DNA: TGTGCCAGCTCACCGACAGGGACGAACACCGGGGAGCTGTTTTTT. Translated: CASSPTGTNTGELFF.

This clonotype was recorded a few times. The chain carries TRBV20-1 and TRBJ1-4; D is unclear. The V and J ends lost 3 bases and 0 bases respectively, with 11 bases between them. Germline loops: CDR1 DFQATT, CDR2 SNEGSKA (reference sequence). The CDR3 is 15 residues long. The CDR3 loop reads CSASFGGATNEKLFF. The CDR3 coding sequence is TGCAGTGCTAGCTTTGGAGGAGCAACTAATGAAAAACTGTTTTTT.

The V call is TRBV21-1, the J call TRBJ2-1. TRBV21-1 is deemed a pseudogene. The CDR3 is made up of 16 amino acids. CDR3 DNA: TGTGCCAGCAGCAAAGTTACGCATTTGGGCAACAATGAGCAGTTCTTC. It codes for CASSKVTHLGNNEQFF.

The chain joins TRBV5-1 to TRBJ2-7; 10 bases agree with TRBD1. Germline V CDR1 and CDR2: SGHRS, YFSETQ. The CDR3 extends over 15 amino acids. Losses at the gene ends were 5 bases for V and 3 bases for J; bases not matched to a gene: 8. In DNA, the CDR3 is TGCGCCAGCAGTCCTTACAGGACAGGGGGCTACGAGCAGTACTTC. Translated, it gives CASSPYRTGGYEQYF. The whole variable domain, remainder taken from reference TRBV5-1 and TRBJ2-7, is KAGVTQTPRYLIKTRGQQVTLSCSPISGHRSVSWYQQTPGQGLQFLFEYFSETQRNKGNFPGRFSGRQFSNSRSEMNVSTLELGDSALYLCASSPYRTGGYEQYFGPGTRLTVT.

J is TRBJ2-2 and V is TRBV7-9; TRBD1 is a possible D gene (6 bases). The CDR3 loop spans 12 amino acids. From germline, CDR1 is SEHNR and CDR2 FQNEAQ (reference sequence). The ends were cut back, 4 bases at V and 6 bases at J, with 6 bases in the middle. The CDR3 DNA sequence: TGTGCCAGCAGCTGGACAGCCGGGGAGCTGTTTTTT. Its translation: CASSWTAGELFF.

This clonotype has only a few counts. This chain connects TRBV27 to TRBJ2-1; D gene uncertain. Trimming cost V 5 bases and J 0 bases, with 14 bases left between them. Germline CDR1 is MNHEY and CDR2 is SMNVEV (reference sequence). This CDR3 is 16 amino acids long. CDR3 in DNA: TGTGCCAGCAGTCCCCGCGTGTTGAGCTCCTACAATGAGCAGTTCTTC. This codes for CASSPRVLSSYNEQFF.

This clonotype was counted between two and nine times. The CDR3 loop reads CASSMREAGELFF. The CDR3 nucleotides are TGTGCCAGCAGCATGAGGGAGGCCGGGGAGCTGTTTTTT. This chain uses TRBV7-7 with TRBJ2-2; D is possibly TRBD2 (6 bases). Trimming took 5 bases from V and 6 from J, leaving 10 bases between them. The germline CDR1 and CDR2 sequences are SSHAT and FNYEAQ (reference sequence). The CDR3 consists of 13 residues. Drawing the rest from reference TRBV7-7 and TRBJ2-2, the complete variable domain is GAGVSQSPRYKVTKRGQDVTLRCDPISSHATLYWYQQALGQGPEFLTYFNYEAQPDKSGLPSDRFSAERPEGSISTLTIQRTEQRDSAMYRCASSMREAGELFFGEGSRLTVL.

The chain uses TRBV7-2 and TRBJ1-6; D is unclear. The CDR3 loop spans 15 amino acids. The germline V gene encodes CDR1 SGHTA and CDR2 FQGNSA. The V end was cut by 4 bases, the J end by 9 bases, with 16 bases between. The CDR3 is CASSSSWGVGSPLHF. In nucleotides, the CDR3 is TGTGCCAGCAGCTCGTCGTGGGGTGTAGGTTCACCCCTCCACTTT.

The V and J genes are TRBV28 and TRBJ2-7, with TRBD1 identical over 9 bases. The V gene end was trimmed by 6 bases and the J gene end by 0 bases; junction bases not matched to a gene: 12. The CDR3 runs to 17 residues. CDR1 and CDR2 (germline): MDHEN, SYDVKM. This CDR3 reads CASRPVPGQGSSYEQYF. The CDR3 nucleotides are TGTGCCAGCAGGCCAGTCCCGGGACAGGGAAGCTCCTACGAGCAGTACTTC.

This clonotype has a count of ten or more. The chain uses TRBV2 and TRBJ1-1, with TRBD1 as a possible D gene (5 bases). CDR1 is SNHLY and CDR2 is FYNNEI in the germline V gene. The CDR3 runs to 10 residues. Trimming took 8 bases from V and 5 from J, leaving 6 bases between them. DNA for the CDR3: TGTGCCAGCGGGGGGACTGAAGCTTTCTTT. Protein sequence: CASGGTEAFF.

This clonotype was detected only a few times. This rearrangement joins TRBV4-2 to TRBJ2-2; D may match TRBD1 or TRBD2 (5 bases each). V gave up 0 bases and J gave up 5 bases, with 19 bases separating them. The CDR3 consists of 18 residues. CDR1 and CDR2 (germline): LGHNA, YNFKEQ. DNA of the CDR3: TGTGCCAGCAGCCAAGATTATTGGAGGCGCTCAGGGACCGGGGAGCTGTTTTTT. It codes for CASSQDYWRRSGTGELFF.

This clonotype appeared a few times. The gene calls are TRBV4-1 and TRBJ2-7; no reliable D call. The CDR3 is made up of 13 amino acids. Per the germline V gene, CDR1 is MGHRA and CDR2 is YSYEKL. V lost 1 base to trimming and J lost 2 bases, with 6 bases between them. The CDR3 protein is CASSQGETYEQYF. CDR3 coding DNA: TGCGCCAGCAGCCAAGGGGAAACCTACGAGCAGTACTTC.

The chain employs TRBV7-9 and TRBJ1-1, with 7 positions matching TRBD1. V shed 2 bases, J shed 2 bases, and the junction held 5 bases outside the gene matches. CDR1 SEHNR and CDR2 FQNEAQ come from the germline V gene (reference sequence). This CDR3 contains 15 residues. CDR3 protein: CASSLFPGGNTEAFF. CDR3 nucleotides: TGTGCCAGCAGCTTATTTCCAGGGGGAAACACTGAAGCTTTCTTT.

This chain uses TRBV12-3 or TRBV12-4 with TRBJ2-1; D may correspond to TRBD1 or TRBD2 (5 bases each). V lost 6 bases and J 8 bases, leaving 17 bases between the germline ends. The CDR3 has 14 residues. The CDR3 DNA reads as TGTGCCAGCAGCGCCGGGACCCCGAGGGATGAGCAGTTCTTC. It is translated as CASSAGTPRDEQFF.

This clonotype has a handful of counts. This rearrangement joins TRBV5-4 to TRBJ2-2, with D tentatively TRBD1 or TRBD2 (7 bases each). V was trimmed by 6 bases and J by 6 bases, leaving 15 bases between them. CDR3 length equals 14 residues. Per the germline V gene, CDR1 is SGHNT and CDR2 is YYREEE (reference sequence). The CDR3 loop reads CASTGEGASGELFF. In DNA form, the CDR3 reads TGTGCCAGCACCGGGGAGGGGGCATCCGGGGAGCTGTTTTTT.

This clonotype occurred a few times. V usage is TRBV7-2 and J usage is TRBJ2-5; D is unresolved. V dropped 2 bases and J dropped 7 bases, with 5 bases sitting between them. This CDR3 contains 11 residues. CDR1 is SGHTA and CDR2 is FQGNSA in the germline V gene. Here the CDR3 reads CASSLSRTQYF. CDR3 in DNA: TGTGCCAGCAGCTTAAGTAGGACCCAGTACTTC.

This clonotype was observed a handful of times. V usage is TRBV7-3 and J usage is TRBJ2-2; 9 bases agree with TRBD2. CDR3 size: 16 residues. CDR1 and CDR2 (germline): SGHTA, FQGTGA. Trimming at V came to 2 bases and at J to 7 bases, leaving 8 bases not matched to a gene. CDR3 DNA: TGTGCCAGCAGCTTACGTCCTAGCGGGACGAACGGGGAGCTGTTTTTT. Translation: CASSLRPSGTNGELFF.

The genes are TRBV20-1 and TRBJ2-1; 9 bases align to TRBD2. J lost 4 bases, V lost 2 bases, and 0 bases had no gene match. The CDR3 extends over 13 amino acids. Germline V CDR1 and CDR2: DFQATT, SNEGSKA (reference sequence). DNA of the CDR3: TGCAGTGCTAGAACTAGCGGGTACAATGAGCAGTTCTTC. Translated: CSARTSGYNEQFF.

The chain carries TRBV29-1 and TRBJ2-7; D not certain. V dropped 7 bases and J dropped 9 bases, with 19 bases sitting between them. Germline CDR1 reads SQVTM; CDR2 reads ANQGSEA. This CDR3 spans 12 amino acids. The DNA for the CDR3 is TGCAGCGCGCTAATCCCCTTGCGAGGGCAGTACTTC. Translating gives CSALIPLRGQYF.

The table lists this clonotype with a few counts. The chain uses TRBV4-1 and TRBJ2-3; 11 nucleotides align to TRBD2. The CDR3 runs to 16 residues. Germline V gene lookup returns CDR1 MGHRA and CDR2 YSYEKL. V lost 1 base to trimming and J lost 4 bases; unmatched junction nucleotides: 4. The CDR3 region is CASSQVAGGPPDTQYF. CDR3 bases: TGCGCCAGCAGCCAAGTAGCGGGAGGGCCCCCAGATACGCAGTATTTT.

The V and J genes are TRBV5-1 and TRBJ2-5, with 10 bases aligning to TRBD2. CDR3 size: 14 residues. Trimming took 8 bases from V and 4 from J; bases not matched to a gene: 8. CDR1 and CDR2 from the germline V gene are SGHRS and YFSETQ. CDR3 nucleotides: TGCGCCAGAGAGCTAGCGGGAGTTTCAGAGACCCAGTACTTC. Its translation is CARELAGVSETQYF.